The clone carrying this T cell receptor (beta chain) appeared once. Antigen: not known. A clone one base away is much larger, so this may be a read error. Trimming took off 3 bases at V and 3 bases at J, with 18 bases between the two ends. This CDR3 is 17 amino acids long. Looked up from germline, CDR1 is MDHEN and CDR2 is SYDVKM. This sample is drawn from a study of T-cell reconstitution after alpha-beta-depleted transplantation in children. Study-wide points: Several hundred expanded graft clones reportedly gave rise to the alpha-beta T cells present about two months after transplant. T-cell numbers and diversity, one year after transplant, stemmed largely from T cells that were newly produced. Some patients' high day-60 TCRbeta diversity was attributed to recipient cells surviving conditioning.

Unique molecular identifiers were used in preparing the TCRbeta library. TCRdb independently ran MiXCR on the PCR reads; one entry per CDR3 protein. The sample yields 450,000 to 600,000 distinct CDR3 sequences, more than 9% seen once. The material was PBMCs, obtained before TCRalphabeta/CD19-depleted stem cell transplant. The clonotype was recovered from a child between 2 and 9 years old with inherited bone marrow failure, due to receive a stem cell transplant. The chain couples TRBV28 to TRBJ2-1, with D maybe TRBD1 (5 bases). In DNA form, the CDR3 reads TGTGCCAGCAGTTTTGTTGCGGACATTTACTGCTACAATGAGCAGTTCTTC. This translates into CASSFVADIYCYNEQFF.